The 17 T cell receptor beta chains below come from one sample, sequenced in a study of blood T cells in healthy people across ages (dated by TCRdb to between 2015 and 2016). Libraries were constructed by 5' RACE. These reads were obtained on an Illumina HiSeq 2500. A second PCR of roughly 7 to 11 cycles was performed with a sample-barcoded 5' primer and a J-beta primer mix. Starting from the raw public reads, TCRdb applied fastp trimming at Q25, assembled clones with MiXCR and retained in-frame beta chains. Each entry merges the rows of one CDR3 protein and shows their most common DNA and genes. The sample table holds 760,000 or so distinct CDR3 sequences, of which around a quarter were seen once. The top ten constitute more than 8.5% of the sample. This sample also belongs to another study, concerning T cells of mothers and their children.

The material sequenced was blood. All receptors derive from a boy aged 5-17 years in good health.

This chain uses TRBV2 with TRBJ2-5; D unresolved. Germline V gene data show CDR1 as SNHLY and CDR2 as FYNNEI. V lost 7 bases to trimming and J lost 5 bases, with 17 bases between them. CDR3 length: 14 residues. The CDR3 DNA follows: TGTGCCAGCACTGGAAAGAGACATCAGGAGACCCAGTACTTC. It yields the protein CASTGKRHQETQYF.

This sequence joins TRBV2 and TRBJ2-1; D tentatively reads TRBD1 or TRBD2 (6 bases each). CDR3 length: 11 amino acids. CDR1 is SNHLY, CDR2 FYNNEI, per germline. V was trimmed by 8 bases and J by 8 bases, leaving 10 bases between them. In nucleotides, the CDR3 is TGTGCCAGCTGGAGGGGGTATGAGCAGTTCTTC. Translation gives CASWRGYEQFF.

In its sample, this clonotype was seen a few times. This rearrangement joins TRBV6-5 to TRBJ2-2, with TRBD2 matching 7 bases. The J segment lost 4 bases and the V segment lost 0 bases, leaving 8 bases of the junction unmatched. Germline V gives CDR1 MNHEY, CDR2 SVGAGI. The CDR3 sequence is 17 residues long. CDR3 sequence: CASSYSGRGVGTGELFF. CDR3 nucleotides: TGTGCCAGCAGTTACTCGGGTCGGGGGGTTGGCACCGGGGAGCTGTTTTTT.

The V gene is TRBV7-2, the J gene TRBJ1-5, with a tentative D call TRBD1 (6 bases). The germline V gene has CDR1 SGHTA and CDR2 FQGNSA. Trimming shortened V by 5 bases and J by 0 bases, and 8 bases separated the two germline ends. The CDR3 runs to 14 residues. The CDR3 protein is CASSIQGSNQPQHF. The CDR3 nucleotides read TGTGCCAGCAGCATACAGGGTAGCAATCAGCCCCAGCATTTT. The variable domain in full, with the rest retrieved from reference TRBV7-2 and TRBJ1-5, is GAGVSQSPSNKVTEKGKDVELRCDPISGHTALYWYRQSLGQGLEFLIYFQGNSAPDKSGLPSDRFSAERTGGSVSTLTIQRTQQEDSAVYLCASSIQGSNQPQHFGDGTRLSIL.

J is TRBJ2-5 and V is TRBV6-2 or TRBV6-3; the D gene is possibly TRBD1 (5 bases). The J call may be faulty, since TRBJ2-1 better matches the DNA end. This CDR3 contains 14 residues. Per the germline V gene, CDR1 is MNHEY and CDR2 is SVGEGT. The CDR3 spells CASSFRVVGNEQFF. The CDR3, as DNA: TGTGCCAGCAGTTTCAGGGTTGTCGGCAATGAGCAGTTCTTC.

This clonotype was found a few times. The J gene is TRBJ2-1, the V gene TRBV3-1; 9 bases are a match to TRBD2. The better agreement between TRBJ2-7 and the DNA end casts doubt on the J call. CDR1 and CDR2 (germline): LGHDT, YNNKEL (reference sequence). The CDR3 is 16 residues long. CDR3 residues: CASSQTPAGGPYEQYF. Here the CDR3 DNA reads TGTGCCAGCAGCCAGACCCCCGCGGGAGGGCCCTACGAGCAGTACTTC.

This clonotype occurred a few times. This chain links TRBV29-1 with TRBJ1-2; D is unclear. The germline CDR1 and CDR2 sequences are SQVTM and ANQGSEA. V was pared by 4 bases and J by 4 bases, with 10 bases between. The CDR3 sequence is 12 residues long. In DNA form, the CDR3 reads TGCAGCGTTGGGACGGTTAGCTATGGCTACACCTTC. Its protein product is CSVGTVSYGYTF.

The genes are TRBV5-6 and TRBJ2-3, with D unresolved. V lost 5 bases to trimming and J lost 4 bases, with 5 bases between them. The CDR3 runs to 11 residues. From germline, CDR1 is SGHDT and CDR2 YYEEEE. The CDR3 here is CASRSADTQYF. In DNA form, the CDR3 reads TGTGCCAGCAGGTCCGCAGATACGCAGTATTTT.

The gene calls are TRBV24-1 and TRBJ2-2; D not certain. This CDR3 is 15 amino acids long. CDR1 and CDR2 from the germline V gene are KGHDR and SFDVKD. Trimming removed 0 bases from V and 6 bases from J, with 10 bases in between. CDR3 sequence reads: CATSDLQSMAGELFF. In DNA, the CDR3 is TGTGCCACCAGTGATTTGCAGTCGATGGCCGGGGAGCTGTTTTTT.

V usage is TRBV20-1 and J usage is TRBJ2-5, with D perhaps matching TRBD1 (5 bases). Near its end, the DNA agrees better with TRBJ2-7, so the J call may be wrong. The germline V gene has CDR1 DFQATT and CDR2 SNEGSKA (reference sequence). The CDR3 extends over 15 amino acids. In DNA, the CDR3 is TGCAGTGCTAGAGATCGGTTAAGGGGTTCCTACGAGCAGTACTTC. Protein product: CSARDRLRGSYEQYF.

This chain joins TRBV12-3 or TRBV12-4 and TRBJ1-4, with D possibly matching TRBD1 (6 bases). Trimming left V 5 bases short and J 12 bases short, with 25 bases between. CDR3 length: 16 residues. CDR3 sequence (DNA): TGTGCCAGCAGTCCCCGGACTACAGGGTCTGGGGAGGAACTGTTTTTT. This codes for CASSPRTTGSGEELFF.

The chain is built from TRBV7-2 and TRBJ2-5; D may match TRBD1 or TRBD2 (6 bases each). The last part of the DNA fits TRBJ2-7 better; the J call may be wrong. The length of the CDR3 is 17 residues. Germline values: CDR1 SGHTA, CDR2 FQGNSA. The CDR3 protein is CASSLERPGAGSYEQYF. The CDR3 nucleotides are TGTGCCAGCAGCTTAGAACGCCCGGGGGCCGGCTCCTACGAGCAGTACTTC.

In this sample, this clonotype turned up a few times. The chain joins TRBV10-3 to TRBJ2-5; D is ambiguous. This CDR3 is built from 13 residues. The ends were cut back, 11 bases at V and 1 base at J, with 14 bases in the middle. Germline CDR1 and CDR2: ENHRY and SYGVKD. The CDR3: CAVRTNLQETQYF. The DNA of the CDR3 is TGTGCCGTGAGGACGAACCTCCAAGAGACCCAGTACTTC.

Only a few counts were recorded for this clonotype. J is TRBJ1-2 and V is TRBV11-2, with D possibly matching TRBD1 (6 bases). Germline V lookup: CDR1 SGHAT, CDR2 FQNNGV. The CDR3 length is 13 residues. V was pared by 1 base and J by 5 bases, with 8 bases between. The CDR3 spells CASSLAGEYGYTF. Here the CDR3 DNA reads TGTGCCAGCAGCTTAGCAGGGGAATATGGCTACACCTTC.

The chain couples TRBV5-1 to TRBJ2-5, with D unresolved. Trimming took off 3 bases at V and 0 bases at J, with 12 bases between the two ends. Germline V CDR1 and CDR2: SGHRS, YFSETQ. The CDR3 covers 15 residues. CDR3 region: CASSSGMAYQETQYF. The CDR3 region has the DNA TGCGCCAGCAGCTCTGGGATGGCGTACCAAGAGACCCAGTACTTC. Looking up the rest from reference TRBV5-1 and TRBJ2-5 gives the full variable domain: KAGVTQTPRYLIKTRGQQVTLSCSPISGHRSVSWYQQTPGQGLQFLFEYFSETQRNKGNFPGRFSGRQFSNSRSEMNVSTLELGDSALYLCASSSGMAYQETQYFGPGTRLLVL.

Of note for this clonotype: This sequence may be a read error, since a much larger clone differs from it by one base. The V and J genes are TRBV7-2 and TRBJ2-5, with TRBD2 matching 9 bases. The closer fit of TRBJ2-7 to the DNA end suggests the J call may be wrong. This CDR3 region has 15 residues. Germline V gives CDR1 SGHTA, CDR2 FQGNSA. The CDR3 bases are TGTGCCAGCAGCTCGGCGGGGGGGAGCTCCCACGAGCAGTACTTC. It translates to CASSSAGGSSHEQYF.

The chain recombines TRBV10-3 with TRBJ2-2; the D gene is possibly TRBD1 (5 bases). The germline V gene has CDR1 ENHRY and CDR2 SYGVKD. The V end lost 9 bases, the J end lost 2 bases, and 13 bases lay between the germline ends. The CDR3 has 14 amino acids. The CDR3 loop reads CAMMRGANTGELFF. CDR3 DNA sequence: TGTGCCATGATGCGTGGGGCCAACACCGGGGAGCTGTTTTTT.